The T cell receptor beta chain described here comes from a study of T cells after yellow fever vaccination. The wider study: Low-cell-number fractions were prepared with SMART-Seq v4 Ultra Low Input.

This clonotype was found many times. What it binds is not known. UMIs were added to TCR cDNA along with a universal primer site when it was made by 5'RACE template switching. Using its own MiXCR run on the 5' RACE reads, TCRdb lists one record per CDR3 protein. The table includes 300,000 to 350,000 distinct CDR3 sequences, about 4% detected once. The CDR3 consists of 15 residues. The germline gives CDR1 SGHTA, CDR2 FQGNSA. V lost 3 bases to trimming and J lost 4 bases, with 16 bases between them. Regarding the study as a whole: A minor fraction of clonotypes spanned both CD4 and CD8 compartments.

The specimen was PBMCs, collected 5 days after the yellow fever booster vaccination. The chain combines TRBV7-2 with TRBJ2-7, with a weak D call TRBD2 (6 bases). The receptor was isolated from a man aged 18 to 30 who received the YFV17D yellow fever vaccine. The CDR3 protein is CASSFLGLQEYEQYF. CDR3 nucleotides: TGTGCCAGCAGCTTCTTGGGACTCCAGGAGTACGAGCAGTACTTC.